These 26 T cell receptor beta chains came from one sample sequenced in a study of vaccination and CD4 T cells after COVID-19 (dated by TCRdb to between 2020 and 2023). Libraries were made using PCR. The data were produced on an Illumina iSeq 100. At the Johns Hopkins FTIC core, DNA from the cultured CD4+ T cells underwent TCR sequencing with the Oncomine TCR Beta short-read assay. TCRdb handled the public reads itself, with Q25 trimming in fastp and clone calling in MiXCR, and kept productive beta chains. CDR3 protein duplicates are merged, each entry listing the most common genes and DNA. Within this sample are around 11,000 distinct CDR3 sequences, with about 56% of them counted one time only. The ten biggest clones cover 21% of the sample. Their cognate antigens are unknown. Interpreted using the paper, the treatment or condition label stands for: roughly 11-day PBMC culture with coronavirus spike peptide pools or control peptides (ViraFEST assay).

The sample comprised CD4+ T cells from blood, cultured in vitro. The source of these receptors is a human donor who had recovered from COVID-19.

J is TRBJ1-6 and V is TRBV7-2, with D hard to call. With 5 bases removed from V and 8 bases from J, the gap between germline ends came to 10 bases. This CDR3 comprises 13 residues. The germline V gene encodes CDR1 SGHTA and CDR2 FQGNSA. The CDR3 sequence is CASSPRTYSPLHF. The CDR3 DNA sequence: TGTGCCAGCAGCCCCCGGACTTATTCACCCCTCCACTTT. The full variable domain, in which reference TRBV7-2 and TRBJ1-6 provide the parts outside the CDR3, is GAGVSQSPSNKVTEKGKDVELRCDPISGHTALYWYRQSLGQGLEFLIYFQGNSAPDKSGLPSDRFSAERTGGSVSTLTIQRTQQEDSAVYLCASSPRTYSPLHFGNGTRLTVT.

The CDR3 sequence is CSARDRASTDTQYF. CDR3 bases: TGCAGTGCTAGAGATAGGGCGTCCACAGATACGCAGTATTTT. V and J are TRBV20-1 and TRBJ2-3; D is uncertain. The CDR3 consists of 14 residues. Germline lookup yields CDR1 DFQATT and CDR2 SNEGSKA (reference sequence). Trimming removed 0 bases from V and 2 bases from J, with 9 bases in between.

The chain has TRBV12-3 or TRBV12-4 and TRBJ1-1; a possible D gene is TRBD1 (6 bases). This CDR3 has 15 residues. Trimming removed 2 bases at V and 4 bases at J, with 14 bases between. The CDR3 DNA sequence: TGTGCCAGCAGTTTACACCAGGGGTCGGGCACTGAAGCTTTCTTT. This translates into CASSLHQGSGTEAFF.

The chain couples TRBV7-8 to TRBJ2-3, with D possibly being TRBD1 or TRBD2 (5 bases each). Between the trimmed V and J ends, which lost 0 bases and 5 bases, there was a span of 9 bases. The CDR3 is 14 amino acids. Germline loops: CDR1 SGHVS, CDR2 FQNEAQ. CDR3 sequence reads: CASSLAGVVDTQYF. In DNA form, the CDR3 reads TGTGCCAGCAGCTTAGCGGGGGTGGTAGATACGCAGTATTTT.

The V gene is TRBV9, the J gene TRBJ2-2, with 8 bases lining up with TRBD2. This CDR3 contains 18 residues. V was pared by 4 bases and J by 7 bases, with 18 bases of the junction left unmatched. CDR1 is SGDLS, CDR2 YYNGEE, per germline. CDR3 sequence: CASSPRTSWALFHGELFF. CDR3 nucleotides: TGTGCCAGCAGCCCCAGGACTAGCTGGGCCCTGTTTCACGGGGAGCTGTTTTTT.

The chain uses TRBV10-3 and TRBJ2-5; no firm D call. The CDR3 is 14 residues long. Germline V gene data show CDR1 as ENHRY and CDR2 as SYGVKD. With 5 bases removed from V and 2 bases from J, the gap between germline ends came to 12 bases. CDR3 nucleotides: TGTGCCATCAGTCAAAAAGCCAGTCAAGAGACCCAGTACTTC. This gives the protein CAISQKASQETQYF.

This chain uses TRBV10-3 with TRBJ2-3; D is ambiguous. Germline V CDR1 and CDR2: ENHRY, SYGVKD. V was cut by 1 base and J by 4 bases, with 12 bases left in between. The CDR3 is 15 residues long. CDR3 sequence reads: CAISEFDPPADTQYF. The CDR3 coding sequence is TGTGCCATCAGTGAGTTCGACCCACCTGCAGATACGCAGTATTTT.

This chain connects TRBV20-1 to TRBJ2-1; 9 bases map to TRBD1. V was pared by 3 bases and J by 8 bases, with 8 bases of the junction left unmatched. The CDR3 spans 14 residues. Germline assignment: CDR1 DFQATT and CDR2 SNEGSKA (reference sequence). The CDR3 loop is CSASGDRVRDEQFF. CDR3 nucleotides: TGCAGTGCTAGCGGGGACAGGGTTCGCGATGAGCAGTTCTTC.

This chain joins TRBV6-5 and TRBJ2-7, with 8 bases that match TRBD1. CDR1 and CDR2 (germline): MNHEY, SVGAGI. J gave up 2 bases and V 0 bases, and 15 bases lay outside the gene matches. The CDR3 contains 19 residues. CDR3 region: CASSYSSLGVRQGTYEQYF. Written as DNA, the CDR3 is TGTGCCAGCAGTTACTCCTCACTAGGTGTGCGACAGGGGACCTACGAGCAGTACTTC.

The rearrangement uses TRBV20-1 and TRBJ2-1; TRBD2 aligns across 8 bases. Germline V gene lookup returns CDR1 DFQATT and CDR2 SNEGSKA (reference sequence). V was clipped by 3 bases and J by 5 bases; unmatched bases: 6. This CDR3 contains 14 residues. The CDR3 region has the DNA TGCAGTGCTAGGGAGGTAGCGGGGAACAATGAGCAGTTCTTC. Protein: CSAREVAGNNEQFF.

The chain links TRBV14 to TRBJ2-5, with a possible D match to TRBD1 (6 bases). Trimming cost V 5 bases and J 1 base, with 11 bases left between them. The CDR3 spans 14 residues. Germline V gene data show CDR1 as SGHDN and CDR2 as FVKESK. CDR3 sequence (DNA): TGTGCCAGCAGCGTCCGGGACACCCAAGAGACCCAGTACTTC. This encodes CASSVRDTQETQYF. Combining the CDR3 with reference TRBV14 and TRBJ2-5 gives the whole variable domain EAGVTQFPSHSVIEKGQTVTLRCDPISGHDNLYWYRRVMGKEIKFLLHFVKESKQDESGMPNNRFLAERTGGTYSTLKVQPAELEDSGVYFCASSVRDTQETQYFGPGTRLLVL.

This clonotype was picked up a small number of times. The V gene is TRBV20-1, the J gene TRBJ1-6, with D hard to call. Germline V gene data show CDR1 as DFQATT and CDR2 as SNEGSKA (reference sequence). Trimming pared 6 bases from V and 0 bases from J, leaving 12 bases between. The CDR3 extends over 15 amino acids. In DNA form, the CDR3 reads TGCAGTGCGCCCGTAGAATTCTCCTATAATTCACCCCTCCACTTT. Its protein is CSAPVEFSYNSPLHF.

This clonotype was picked up a small number of times. The chain joins TRBV19 to TRBJ2-3; D is unresolved. From germline, CDR1 is LNHDA and CDR2 SQIVND (reference sequence). The length of the CDR3 is 14 residues. V lost 3 bases, J lost 2 bases, and 9 bases lay in between. The CDR3 sequence is CASSMGYFTDTQYF. The CDR3 region has the DNA TGTGCCAGTAGTATGGGTTATTTCACAGATACGCAGTATTTT.

The chain joins TRBV6-1 to TRBJ1-2; 9 bases agree with TRBD1. There are 15 residues in the CDR3. With 7 bases clipped from V and 6 bases from J, the junction kept 12 bases outside the gene matches. Germline assignment: CDR1 MNHNS and CDR2 SASEGT. The CDR3 DNA follows: TGTGCCAGCACCAGAACAACCGGGACAGGGAATGGCTACACCTTC. Its protein product is CASTRTTGTGNGYTF.

This clonotype came up a few times. CDR3 nucleotides: TGTGCCAGCAGTTTGGAGGGGATGAACACTGAAGCTTTCTTT. Encoded protein: CASSLEGMNTEAFF. This chain connects TRBV12-3 or TRBV12-4 to TRBJ1-1; D possibly corresponds to TRBD1 (5 bases). V was cut by 3 bases and J by 0 bases, with 8 bases left in between. The CDR3 runs to 14 residues.

The genes are TRBV24-1 and TRBJ1-5, with 7 bases aligning to TRBD1. This CDR3 spans 16 amino acids. CDR1 KGHDR and CDR2 SFDVKD come from the germline V gene. The ends lost 4 bases at V and 6 bases at J; junction bases unmatched: 11. Here the CDR3 DNA reads TGTGCCACCAGTGAGTCGGACAGGACCGCGGGTCAGCCCCAGCATTTT. Translated, it gives CATSESDRTAGQPQHF.

V is TRBV6-1 and J is TRBJ1-2; 10 nucleotides align to TRBD1. This CDR3 is 16 amino acids long. In germline, CDR1 is MNHNS, CDR2 SASEGT. The junction had 14 bases not matched to a gene; V was cut back by 5 bases and J by 8 bases. CDR3 DNA: TGTGCCAGCAGTCAACCCGGGACAGGGGCTCTAAGAGGCTACACCTTC. The encoded protein is CASSQPGTGALRGYTF.

The chain has TRBV28 and TRBJ2-3; D is ambiguous. The germline V gene has CDR1 MDHEN and CDR2 SYDVKM. V gave up 2 bases and J gave up 6 bases, with 6 bases separating them. The CDR3 contains 12 residues. The CDR3 here is CASSLEEDTQYF. The CDR3 nucleotides are TGTGCCAGCAGTTTAGAGGAGGATACGCAGTATTTT.

The rearrangement joins TRBV28 to TRBJ2-1; D might be TRBD1 (8 bases). The CDR3 has 16 residues. Germline CDR1 reads MDHEN; CDR2 reads SYDVKM. V was trimmed by 5 bases and J by 5 bases, leaving 19 bases between them. The CDR3 sequence is CASSAPGGTGNNEQFF. The CDR3 DNA is TGTGCCAGCAGTGCGCCCGGGGGGACAGGAAACAATGAGCAGTTCTTC.

This clonotype was counted between two and nine times. V and J are TRBV7-8 and TRBJ2-7, with 8 positions matching TRBD1. The ends lost 1 base at V and 3 bases at J; junction bases unmatched: 5. Germline values: CDR1 SGHVS, CDR2 FQNEAQ. The CDR3 is made up of 15 amino acids. CDR3: CASSLGAGGFYEQYF. Here the CDR3 DNA reads TGTGCCAGCAGCTTAGGGGCAGGGGGCTTCTACGAGCAGTACTTC.

This clonotype showed up just a few times. The chain combines TRBV6-1 with TRBJ1-2; D is possibly TRBD1 (5 bases). The CDR3 totals 13 residues. Germline loops: CDR1 MNHNS, CDR2 SASEGT. With 8 bases removed from V and 3 bases from J, the gap between germline ends came to 13 bases. In DNA, the CDR3 is TGTGCCAGCGTTATGGGGGGGGACTATGGCTACACCTTC. Translated: CASVMGGDYGYTF.

V usage is TRBV20-1 and J usage is TRBJ2-2, with TRBD1 identical over 9 bases. This CDR3 comprises 16 residues. The V and J ends lost 1 base and 6 bases, in that order; junction bases with no gene match: 9. Per the germline V gene, CDR1 is DFQATT and CDR2 is SNEGSKA (reference sequence). The CDR3 sequence: CSARVTGTGRAGELFF. DNA of the CDR3: TGCAGTGCTAGAGTTACCGGGACAGGGAGGGCCGGGGAGCTGTTTTTT.

In this sample, this clonotype is medium-sized. V is TRBV6-1 and J is TRBJ2-3, with 7 nucleotides matching TRBD1. With 7 bases clipped from V and 6 bases from J, the junction kept 16 bases outside the gene matches. Germline V lookup: CDR1 MNHNS, CDR2 SASEGT. CDR3 size: 16 residues. The CDR3 loop is CASNPRAGGYADTQYF. Here the CDR3 DNA reads TGTGCCAGCAACCCAAGGGCAGGGGGATATGCGGATACGCAGTATTTT.

This clonotype was counted only a few times. The chain uses TRBV20-1 and TRBJ2-5, with TRBD1 matching over 7 bases. This CDR3 has 15 amino acids. Trimming took 0 bases from V and 2 from J; bases not matched to a gene: 6. The germline V gene has CDR1 DFQATT and CDR2 SNEGSKA (reference sequence). CDR3 loop: CSARDPAGGQETQYF. In DNA, the CDR3 is TGCAGTGCTAGAGATCCCGCAGGGGGTCAAGAGACCCAGTACTTC.

The J gene is TRBJ2-7, the V gene TRBV2; 9 positions match TRBD2. Trimming took 5 bases from V and 6 from J; bases not matched to a gene: 11. The germline V gene encodes CDR1 SNHLY and CDR2 FYNNEI. The CDR3 contains 15 residues. CDR3: CASSFPGTSRTEQYF. The CDR3 DNA follows: TGTGCCAGCAGTTTTCCCGGGACTAGCAGGACCGAGCAGTACTTC.

The chain employs TRBV7-8 and TRBJ2-5; the D gene is possibly TRBD1 (5 bases). The CDR3 is 16 residues long. In germline, CDR1 is SGHVS, CDR2 FQNEAQ. The germline V and J ends were trimmed by 1 base and 6 bases, with 18 bases remaining between them. DNA for the CDR3: TGTGCCAGCAGCTTAGAAAACTCCTCTAGGGGCCAGACCCAGTACTTC. It encodes CASSLENSSRGQTQYF.